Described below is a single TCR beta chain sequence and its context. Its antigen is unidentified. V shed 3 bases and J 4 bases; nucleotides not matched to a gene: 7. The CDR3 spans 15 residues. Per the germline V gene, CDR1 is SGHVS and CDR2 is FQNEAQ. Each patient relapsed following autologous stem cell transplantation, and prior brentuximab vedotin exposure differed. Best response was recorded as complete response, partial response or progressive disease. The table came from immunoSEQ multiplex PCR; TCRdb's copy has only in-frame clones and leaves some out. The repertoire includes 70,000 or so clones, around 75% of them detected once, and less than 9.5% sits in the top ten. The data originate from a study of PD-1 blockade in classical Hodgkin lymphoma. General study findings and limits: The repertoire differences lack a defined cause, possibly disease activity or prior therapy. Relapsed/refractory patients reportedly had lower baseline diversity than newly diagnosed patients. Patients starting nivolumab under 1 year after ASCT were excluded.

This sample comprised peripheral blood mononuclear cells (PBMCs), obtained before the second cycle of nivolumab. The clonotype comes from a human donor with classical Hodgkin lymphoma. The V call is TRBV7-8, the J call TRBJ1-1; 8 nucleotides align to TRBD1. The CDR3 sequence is CASSFGYRGTTEAFF. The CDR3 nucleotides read TGTGCCAGCAGCTTCGGTTACAGGGGGACCACTGAAGCTTTCTTT.